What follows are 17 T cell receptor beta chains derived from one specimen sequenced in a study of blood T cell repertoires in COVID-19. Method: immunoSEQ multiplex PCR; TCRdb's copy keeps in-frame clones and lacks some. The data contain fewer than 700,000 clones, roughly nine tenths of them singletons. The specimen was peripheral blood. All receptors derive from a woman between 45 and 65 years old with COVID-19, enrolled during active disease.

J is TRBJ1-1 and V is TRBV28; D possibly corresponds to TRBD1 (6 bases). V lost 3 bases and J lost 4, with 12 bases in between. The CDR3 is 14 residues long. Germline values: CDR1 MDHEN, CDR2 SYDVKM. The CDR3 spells CASSFLQGSTEAFF. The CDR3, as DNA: TGTGCCAGCAGTTTTTTGCAGGGGAGCACTGAAGCTTTCTTT.

The CDR3 here is CSSRGASAEAFF. In DNA form, the CDR3 reads TGCAGTTCTCGGGGGGCTTCGGCTGAAGCTTTCTTT. The genes are TRBV29-1 and TRBJ1-1, with a tentative D call TRBD1 (6 bases). The CDR3 is 12 residues long. Germline lookup yields CDR1 SQVTM and CDR2 ANQGSEA.

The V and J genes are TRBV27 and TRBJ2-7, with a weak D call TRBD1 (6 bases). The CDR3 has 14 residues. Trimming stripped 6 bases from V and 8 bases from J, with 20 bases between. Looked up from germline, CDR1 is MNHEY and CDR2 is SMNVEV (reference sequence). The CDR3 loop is CASRTGHNGLKQYF. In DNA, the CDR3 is TGTGCCAGCAGAACGGGACATAATGGCCTCAAGCAGTACTTC.

Written as DNA, the CDR3 is TGTGCCAGCAGCTCGAATCAGGGTGACTATGGCTACACCTTC. Protein: CASSSNQGDYGYTF. The rearrangement joins TRBV6-5 to TRBJ1-2; D perhaps matches TRBD1 (5 bases). With 6 bases removed from V and 3 bases from J, the gap between germline ends came to 14 bases. Germline CDR1 reads MNHEY; CDR2 reads SVGAGI. The CDR3 has 14 amino acids.

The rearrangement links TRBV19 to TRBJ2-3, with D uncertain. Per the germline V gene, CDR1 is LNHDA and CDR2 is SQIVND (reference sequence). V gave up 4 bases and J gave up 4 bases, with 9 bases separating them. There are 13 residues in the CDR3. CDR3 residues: CASSKVRSDTQYF. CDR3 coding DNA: TGTGCCAGTAGTAAAGTGAGGTCAGATACGCAGTATTTT.

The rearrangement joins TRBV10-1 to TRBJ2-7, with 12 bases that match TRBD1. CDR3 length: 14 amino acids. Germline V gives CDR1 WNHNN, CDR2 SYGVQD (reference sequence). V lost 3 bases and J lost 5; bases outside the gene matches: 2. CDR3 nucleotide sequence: TGCGCCAGCAGTGACGGGACAGGGGGCGACGAGCAGTACTTC. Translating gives CASSDGTGGDEQYF.

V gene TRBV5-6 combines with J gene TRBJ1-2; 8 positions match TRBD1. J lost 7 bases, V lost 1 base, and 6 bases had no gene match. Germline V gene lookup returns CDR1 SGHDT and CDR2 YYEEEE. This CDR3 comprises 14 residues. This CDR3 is CASSLSQGAIGYTF. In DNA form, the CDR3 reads TGTGCCAGCAGCTTGAGTCAGGGGGCGATTGGCTACACCTTC. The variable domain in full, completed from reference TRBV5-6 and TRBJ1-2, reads DAGVTQSPTHLIKTRGQQVTLRCSPKSGHDTVSWYQQALGQGPQFIFQYYEEEERQRGNFPDRFSGHQFPNYSSELNVNALLLGDSALYLCASSLSQGAIGYTFGSGTRLTVV.

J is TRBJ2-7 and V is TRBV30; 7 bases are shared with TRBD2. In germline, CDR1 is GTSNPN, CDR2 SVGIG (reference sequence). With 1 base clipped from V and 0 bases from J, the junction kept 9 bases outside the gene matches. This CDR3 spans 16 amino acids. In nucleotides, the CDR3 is TGTGCCTGGAGTGGAGGCTCTAGCGGCCCCTCCTACGAGCAGTACTTC. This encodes CAWSGGSSGPSYEQYF.

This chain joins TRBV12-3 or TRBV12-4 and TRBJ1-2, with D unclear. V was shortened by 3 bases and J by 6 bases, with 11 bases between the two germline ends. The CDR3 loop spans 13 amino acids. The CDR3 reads CASSFALINGYTF. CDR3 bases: TGTGCCAGCAGTTTCGCACTTATCAATGGCTACACCTTC.

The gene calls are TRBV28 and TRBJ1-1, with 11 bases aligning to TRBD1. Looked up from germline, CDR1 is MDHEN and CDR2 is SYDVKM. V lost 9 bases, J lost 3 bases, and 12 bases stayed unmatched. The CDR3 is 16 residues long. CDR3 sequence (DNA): TGTGCCAGTCACCTGGACAGGGGGCGTATTCACACTGAAGCTTTCTTT. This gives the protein CASHLDRGRIHTEAFF. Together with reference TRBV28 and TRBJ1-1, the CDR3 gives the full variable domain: DVKVTQSSRYLVKRTGEKVFLECVQDMDHENMFWYRQDPGLGLRLIYFSYDVKMKEKGDIPEGYSVSREKKERFSLILESASTNQTSMYLCASHLDRGRIHTEAFFGQGTRLTVV.

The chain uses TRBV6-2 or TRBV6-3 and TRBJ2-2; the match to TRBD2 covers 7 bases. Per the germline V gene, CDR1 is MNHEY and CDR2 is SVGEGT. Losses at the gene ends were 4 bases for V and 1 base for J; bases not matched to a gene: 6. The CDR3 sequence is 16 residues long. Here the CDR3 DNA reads TGTGCCAGCAGTTTCCTGTGGGGGGGGAACACCGGGGAGCTGTTTTTT. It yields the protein CASSFLWGGNTGELFF.

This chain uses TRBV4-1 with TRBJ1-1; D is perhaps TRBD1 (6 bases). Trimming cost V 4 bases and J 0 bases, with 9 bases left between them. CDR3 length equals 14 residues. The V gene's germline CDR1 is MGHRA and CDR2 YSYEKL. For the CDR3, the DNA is TGCGCCAGCAGCCCAGGGGTCGTGAACACTGAAGCTTTCTTT. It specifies CASSPGVVNTEAFF.

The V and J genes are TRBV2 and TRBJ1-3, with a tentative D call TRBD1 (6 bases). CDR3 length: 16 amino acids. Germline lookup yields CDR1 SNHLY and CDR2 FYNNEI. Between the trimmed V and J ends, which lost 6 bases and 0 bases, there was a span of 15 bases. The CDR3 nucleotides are TGTGCCAGCAGCCTACGACAGGTCAGCTCTGGAAACACCATATATTTT. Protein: CASSLRQVSSGNTIYF.

The chain's CDR3 is CASRTSGGTGELFF. CDR3 DNA: TGCGCCAGCAGAACGAGCGGGGGCACCGGGGAGCTGTTTTTT. The gene calls are TRBV4-1 and TRBJ2-2; TRBD2 matches at 8 bases. V shed 6 bases and J 4 bases; nucleotides not matched to a gene: 4. The CDR3 extends over 14 amino acids. CDR1 and CDR2 (germline): MGHRA, YSYEKL.

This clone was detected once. The CDR3 protein is CATPDSPRYGYTF. CDR3 nucleotides: TGTGCCACCCCGGACAGTCCTAGGTACGGCTACACCTTC. This sequence joins TRBV6-5 and TRBJ1-2; weak D call: TRBD1 (6 bases). This CDR3 contains 13 residues. Trimming took off 10 bases at V and 8 bases at J, with 20 bases between the two ends. Germline assignment: CDR1 MNHEY and CDR2 SVGAGI.

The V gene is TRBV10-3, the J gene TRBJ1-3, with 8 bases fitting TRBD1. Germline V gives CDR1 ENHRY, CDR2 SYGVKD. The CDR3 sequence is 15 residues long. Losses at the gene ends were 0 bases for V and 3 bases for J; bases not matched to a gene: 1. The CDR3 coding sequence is TGTGCCATCAGTGAGTCGACAGGGGTTGGAAACACCATATATTTT. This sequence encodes CAISESTGVGNTIYF.

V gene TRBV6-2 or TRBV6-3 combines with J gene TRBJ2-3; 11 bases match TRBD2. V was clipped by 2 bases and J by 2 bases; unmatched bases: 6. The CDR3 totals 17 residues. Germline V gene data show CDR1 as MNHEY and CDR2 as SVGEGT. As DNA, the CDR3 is TGTGCCAGCAGTTACCCGACTAGCGGGGACAACACAGATACGCAGTATTTT. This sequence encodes CASSYPTSGDNTDTQYF.